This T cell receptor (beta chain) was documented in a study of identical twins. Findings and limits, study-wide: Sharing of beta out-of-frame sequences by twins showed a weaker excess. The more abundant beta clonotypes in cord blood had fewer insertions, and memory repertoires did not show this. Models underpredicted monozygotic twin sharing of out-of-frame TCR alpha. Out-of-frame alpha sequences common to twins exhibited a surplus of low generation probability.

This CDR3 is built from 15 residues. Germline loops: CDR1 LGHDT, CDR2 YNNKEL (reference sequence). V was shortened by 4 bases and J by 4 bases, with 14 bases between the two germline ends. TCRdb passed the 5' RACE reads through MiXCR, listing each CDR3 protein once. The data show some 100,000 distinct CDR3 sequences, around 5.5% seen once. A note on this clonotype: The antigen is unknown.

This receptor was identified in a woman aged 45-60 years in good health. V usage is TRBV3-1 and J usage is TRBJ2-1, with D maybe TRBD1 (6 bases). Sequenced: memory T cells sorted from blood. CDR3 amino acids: CASSPPGHLYNEQFF. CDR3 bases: TGTGCCAGCAGCCCCCCGGGACATCTATACAATGAGCAGTTCTTC.